The 26 T cell receptor beta chains reported below all come from one sample, sequenced in a study of cytomegalovirus exposure and HLA in healthy donors. Measured with immunoSEQ multiplex PCR; TCRdb has only the in-frame clones, and not every one. The sample lists around 94,000 clones, 85% to 95% occurring once. The source material was PBMCs. The receptors come from a woman between 18 and 29 years old in good health and CMV-seronegative.

V gene TRBV7-9 combines with J gene TRBJ1-2; 9 bases agree with TRBD1. V lost 1 base and J lost 4; bases outside the gene matches: 7. CDR3 length: 16 residues. From germline, CDR1 is SEHNR and CDR2 FQNEAQ (reference sequence). This chain's CDR3 is CASSLGDREVSYGYTF. The CDR3 nucleotides read TGTGCCAGCAGCTTAGGGGACAGGGAAGTTTCCTATGGCTACACCTTC.

The J gene is TRBJ1-1, the V gene TRBV18; 7 bases agree with TRBD1. Germline CDR1 is KGHSH and CDR2 is LQKENI. The ends lost 3 bases at V and 8 bases at J; junction bases unmatched: 6. This CDR3 is 13 amino acids long. The CDR3 reads CASSPRGGWEAFF. The CDR3 bases are TGTGCCAGCTCACCGCGAGGGGGCTGGGAAGCTTTCTTT.

The genes are TRBV5-8 and TRBJ1-2; D is uncertain. Germline V gene lookup returns CDR1 SGHTS and CDR2 YDEGEE. The V end was cut by 7 bases, the J end by 4 bases, with 5 bases between. This CDR3 has 10 residues. Written as DNA, the CDR3 is TGTGCCAGCGTGAGCTATGGCTACACCTTC. Amino acid sequence: CASVSYGYTF.

The chain carries TRBV2 and TRBJ1-5; TRBD1 is a possible D gene (6 bases). The CDR3 is made up of 13 amino acids. CDR1 is SNHLY, CDR2 FYNNEI, per germline. V was pared by 7 bases and J by 8 bases, with 15 bases between. The CDR3 spells CASNPGAHEPQHF. For the CDR3, the DNA is TGTGCCAGCAACCCAGGGGCTCATGAGCCCCAGCATTTT.

V is TRBV5-4 and J is TRBJ2-7, with 9 bases identical to TRBD2. V gave up 5 bases and J gave up 3 bases; unmatched junction bases: 15. The CDR3 totals 17 residues. CDR1 is SGHNT and CDR2 is YYREEE in the germline V gene (reference sequence). The CDR3 DNA reads as TGTGCCAGCAGTTACGGGCTAGCGGGGTGGCCAGACTACGAGCAGTACTTC. Its translation is CASSYGLAGWPDYEQYF.

This clone was seen just once. The rearrangement uses TRBV7-2 and TRBJ1-6; D is unresolved. This CDR3 spans 13 amino acids. Trimming removed 5 bases at V and 8 bases at J, with 10 bases between. Germline V lookup: CDR1 SGHTA, CDR2 FQGNSA. For the CDR3, the DNA is TGTGCCAGCAGCCTGAACCGGGATTCACCCCTCCACTTT. This encodes CASSLNRDSPLHF.

V is TRBV29-1 and J is TRBJ2-2, with D possibly being TRBD1 (5 bases). Trimming removed 7 bases at V and 2 bases at J, with 8 bases between. Germline V CDR1 and CDR2: SQVTM, ANQGSEA. The length of the CDR3 is 12 residues. CDR3 DNA sequence: TGCAGCGGTGGGGCAAACACCGGGGAGCTGTTTTTT. This encodes CSGGANTGELFF.

The V call is TRBV6-5, the J call TRBJ2-1; a possible D gene is TRBD2 (5 bases). V was shortened by 6 bases and J by 5 bases, with 5 bases between the two germline ends. Germline CDR1 is MNHEY and CDR2 is SVGAGI. CDR3 size: 11 residues. The CDR3 sequence: CASRRDNEQFF. The CDR3 DNA reads TGTGCCAGCAGGAGGGACAATGAGCAGTTCTTC.

This sequence joins TRBV11-2 and TRBJ1-3; TRBD1 is a possible D gene (6 bases). CDR1 and CDR2 from the germline V gene are SGHAT and FQNNGV. V was shortened by 5 bases and J by 4 bases, with 21 bases between the two germline ends. The CDR3 covers 17 residues. In DNA form, the CDR3 reads TGTGCCAGCAGCATCCCCTACACAGGGTTCATCGGAAACACCATATATTTT. As protein: CASSIPYTGFIGNTIYF.

This chain links TRBV5-8 with TRBJ2-5; no reliable D call. Germline CDR1 reads SGHTS; CDR2 reads YDEGEE. V gave up 4 bases and J gave up 5 bases, with 18 bases separating them. The CDR3 spans 15 residues. This CDR3 reads CASSPGEGAYETQYF. DNA for the CDR3: TGTGCCAGCAGCCCTGGAGAAGGAGCGTACGAGACCCAGTACTTC. Using reference TRBV5-8 and TRBJ2-5 for the parts outside the CDR3, the full variable domain is EAGVTQSPTHLIKTRGQQATLRCSPISGHTSVYWYQQALGLGLQFLLWYDEGEERNRGNFPPRFSGRQFPNYSSELNVNALELEDSALYLCASSPGEGAYETQYFGPGTRLLVL.

The V and J genes are TRBV9 and TRBJ2-7, with D possibly being TRBD1 (6 bases). Germline CDR1 is SGDLS and CDR2 is YYNGEE. V lost 1 base and J lost 5, with 16 bases in between. This CDR3 comprises 15 residues. CDR3 loop: CASSVNNNRVHEQYF. The CDR3 region has the DNA TGTGCCAGCAGCGTAAACAATAACAGGGTACACGAGCAGTACTTC.

V usage is TRBV13 and J usage is TRBJ2-7; the match to TRBD2 covers 8 bases. The germline gives CDR1 PRHDT, CDR2 FYEKMQ (reference sequence). This CDR3 is 15 amino acids long. V shed 5 bases and J 4 bases; nucleotides not matched to a gene: 10. CDR3 region: CASSLSGRRTYEQYF. CDR3 nucleotide sequence: TGTGCCAGCAGCCTAAGCGGGAGAAGGACGTACGAGCAGTACTTC. The full variable domain, completed using reference TRBV13 and TRBJ2-7, is AAGVIQSPRHLIKEKRETATLKCYPIPRHDTVYWYQQGPGQDPQFLISFYEKMQSDKGSIPDRFSAQQFSDYHSELNMSSLELGDSALYFCASSLSGRRTYEQYFGPGTRLTVT.

The chain carries TRBV30 and TRBJ2-1; 8 bases are a match to TRBD2. The CDR3 is 15 amino acids. From germline, CDR1 is GTSNPN and CDR2 SVGIG (reference sequence). V was clipped by 4 bases and J by 8 bases; unmatched bases: 13. CDR3 protein: CAWNRGGREKDEQFF. The CDR3 DNA sequence: TGTGCCTGGAACCGCGGGGGGCGGGAGAAGGATGAGCAGTTCTTC.

The chain is built from TRBV7-9 and TRBJ1-2; 7 positions match TRBD1. Germline lookup yields CDR1 SEHNR and CDR2 FQNEAQ (reference sequence). V gave up 5 bases and J gave up 7 bases; unmatched junction bases: 7. CDR3 length: 13 residues. The chain's CDR3 is CASSLTGESGYTF. The CDR3 DNA sequence: TGTGCCAGCAGCCTAACAGGGGAATCTGGCTACACCTTC.

The rearrangement uses TRBV6-5 and TRBJ2-5, with D tentatively TRBD2 (5 bases). CDR1 is MNHEY, CDR2 SVGAGI, per germline. This CDR3 spans 13 amino acids. V gave up 5 bases and J gave up 2 bases, with 9 bases separating them. The CDR3 loop is CASSLALQETQYF. The CDR3 nucleotides are TGTGCCAGCAGTCTAGCTTTACAAGAGACCCAGTACTTC.

This chain uses TRBV7-6 with TRBJ2-7, with D tentatively TRBD2 (6 bases). The germline V gene encodes CDR1 SGHVS and CDR2 FNYEAQ. Trimming removed 1 base from V and 2 bases from J, with 15 bases in between. The CDR3 has 16 residues. The CDR3 DNA reads TGTGCCAGCAGCTTAGGGATGGGAGGTTTGACCTACGAGCAGTACTTC. It translates to CASSLGMGGLTYEQYF.

The genes are TRBV10-3 and TRBJ1-3; unclear D gene. The CDR3 runs to 17 residues. V gave up 0 bases and J gave up 0 bases, with 12 bases separating them. In germline, CDR1 is ENHRY, CDR2 SYGVKD. CDR3 in DNA: TGTGCCATCAGTGAGTCAGATCGAGGGAACTCTGGAAACACCATATATTTT. It encodes CAISESDRGNSGNTIYF.

The CDR3 here is CASSLRDSHSGNTIYF. The DNA for the CDR3 is TGTGCCAGCAGTCTCCGGGACAGTCACTCTGGAAACACCATATATTTT. This chain uses TRBV28 with TRBJ1-3, with 7 bases matching TRBD1. CDR3 size: 16 residues. Germline CDR1 and CDR2: MDHEN and SYDVKM. The V gene end was trimmed by 5 bases and the J gene end by 0 bases; junction bases not matched to a gene: 7.

There are a few counts of this clone. The chain links TRBV2 to TRBJ1-2; D remains ambiguous. Germline CDR1 and CDR2: SNHLY and FYNNEI. The CDR3 loop spans 17 amino acids. Trimming cost V 0 bases and J 6 bases, with 20 bases left between them. This CDR3 reads CASSEAQFRGSSNGYTF. DNA of the CDR3: TGTGCCAGCAGTGAAGCGCAATTTCGAGGCAGCTCAAATGGCTACACCTTC.

The V and J genes are TRBV19 and TRBJ1-2; 11 bases are shared with TRBD1. The ends lost 2 bases at V and 8 bases at J; junction bases unmatched: 7. The germline V gene has CDR1 LNHDA and CDR2 SQIVND (reference sequence). The CDR3 loop spans 15 amino acids. DNA for the CDR3: TGTGCCAGTAGTATATCCGGGACAGGGGGGAGAGGCTACACCTTC. Translating it yields CASSISGTGGRGYTF.

This clone occurred a few times. The genes are TRBV6-5 and TRBJ1-6, with TRBD1 matching over 7 bases. With 3 bases clipped from V and 9 bases from J, the junction kept 5 bases outside the gene matches. This CDR3 is 14 amino acids long. CDR1 and CDR2 from the germline V gene are MNHEY and SVGAGI. CDR3 sequence reads: CASSYGQVRSPLHF. CDR3 DNA sequence: TGTGCCAGCAGTTATGGACAGGTCCGTTCACCCCTCCACTTT.

This clone was counted a single time. The chain joins TRBV7-9 to TRBJ2-5; 9 bases fit TRBD2. Trimming at V came to 3 bases and at J to 4 bases, leaving 12 bases not matched to a gene. The CDR3 runs 17 residues. The germline V gene has CDR1 SEHNR and CDR2 FQNEAQ (reference sequence). CDR3 in DNA: TGTGCCAGCAGCTTGTTGGGCACCCAACTAGCGGGAGAGACCCAGTACTTC. Protein product: CASSLLGTQLAGETQYF.

V gene TRBV5-1 combines with J gene TRBJ2-5; 13 nucleotides agree with TRBD2. CDR1 is SGHRS, CDR2 YFSETQ, per germline. The CDR3 loop spans 16 amino acids. Trimming cost V 3 bases and J 2 bases; bases outside gene matches: 4. CDR3 nucleotides: TGCGCCAGCAGCTCGGGACTAGCGGGGCCACAAGAGACCCAGTACTTC. Translated, it gives CASSSGLAGPQETQYF.

The chain joins TRBV7-9 to TRBJ2-2; tentative D call: TRBD2 (6 bases). Germline CDR1 reads SEHNR; CDR2 reads FQNEAQ (reference sequence). V lost 3 bases and J 6 bases, leaving 14 bases between the germline ends. This CDR3 contains 15 residues. As DNA, the CDR3 is TGTGCCAGCAGCTTTGAGACTAGTCGCGCCGGGGAGCTGTTTTTT. Amino acids: CASSFETSRAGELFF.

J is TRBJ2-3 and V is TRBV29-1; 9 bases align to TRBD2. This CDR3 comprises 14 residues. The germline V gene has CDR1 SQVTM and CDR2 ANQGSEA. After removal of 7 bases from V and 4 bases from J, the junction contained 9 bases not matched to a gene. CDR3 sequence: CSGSAAGGSDTQYF. CDR3 in DNA: TGCAGCGGATCCGCAGCGGGAGGATCAGATACGCAGTATTTT.

The CDR3 spells CASSTATGFRTGELFF. The CDR3, as DNA: TGTGCCAGTAGTACCGCGACAGGGTTCCGCACCGGGGAGCTGTTTTTT. The V and J genes are TRBV19 and TRBJ2-2; 7 nucleotides agree with TRBD1. V gave up 4 bases and J gave up 4 bases; unmatched junction bases: 9. The germline V gene has CDR1 LNHDA and CDR2 SQIVND (reference sequence). The CDR3 has 16 residues.